The 14 T cell receptor beta chains below were found in one sample sequenced in a study of cytomegalovirus exposure and HLA in healthy donors. Both 60 Vbeta primers and 13 Jbeta primers went into the PCR. The table came from immunoSEQ multiplex PCR; TCRdb's copy has only in-frame clones and leaves some out. The sample shows 100,000 to 150,000 clones, about 80% of them seen only once. Sequenced sample: PBMCs. These receptors all come from a man aged 30-40 years in good health and CMV-seropositive.

The V gene is TRBV18, the J gene TRBJ1-1, with TRBD1 matching 9 bases. The junction had 4 bases not matched to a gene; V was cut back by 5 bases and J by 3 bases. Germline V gives CDR1 KGHSH, CDR2 LQKENI. This CDR3 is built from 14 residues. CDR3 nucleotide sequence: TGTGCCAGCTCAGTACAGGGGGCAGACACTGAAGCTTTCTTT. It encodes CASSVQGADTEAFF. Filled out from reference TRBV18 and TRBJ1-1, the complete variable domain reads NAGVMQNPRHLVRRRGQEARLRCSPMKGHSHVYWYRQLPEEGLKFMVYLQKENIIDESGMPKERFSAEFPKEGPSILRIQQVVRGDSAAYFCASSVQGADTEAFFGQGTRLTVV.

This chain links TRBV2 with TRBJ2-5, with 9 bases that match TRBD1. Germline-derived CDR1 and CDR2 are SNHLY and FYNNEI. The CDR3 is made up of 16 amino acids. Losses at the gene ends were 5 bases for V and 4 bases for J; bases not matched to a gene: 11. CDR3 in amino acids: CASSWDRAHSGETQYF. In nucleotides, the CDR3 is TGTGCCAGCAGTTGGGACAGGGCCCATTCCGGAGAGACCCAGTACTTC.

V usage is TRBV9 and J usage is TRBJ1-2, with 8 bases matching TRBD1. The CDR3 is 15 residues long. Losses at the gene ends were 3 bases for V and 4 bases for J; bases not matched to a gene: 8. The V gene's germline CDR1 is SGDLS and CDR2 YYNGEE. CDR3 DNA: TGTGCCAGCAGCGCCTCTACCGGGACAGGCTATGGCTACACCTTC. Amino acid sequence: CASSASTGTGYGYTF.

The table lists this clone with a few counts. V usage is TRBV6-6 and J usage is TRBJ1-5; 9 bases are a match to TRBD1. This CDR3 is built from 15 residues. J lost 4 bases, V lost 2 bases, and 3 bases had no gene match. Germline assignment: CDR1 MNHNY and CDR2 SVGAGI (reference sequence). DNA of the CDR3: TGTGCCAGCAGTTACGCCGGACAGGGGAATCAGCCCCAGCATTTT. Encoded protein: CASSYAGQGNQPQHF.

This sequence joins TRBV12-5 and TRBJ2-1; 7 nucleotides line up with TRBD2. With V trimmed by 6 bases and J by 6 bases, 14 bases remained unmatched. Germline loops: CDR1 LGHNT, CDR2 FRNRAP. This CDR3 is built from 16 residues. CDR3 protein: CASGRDYRRVFNEQFF. Here the CDR3 DNA reads TGTGCTAGTGGCCGGGACTATCGTAGGGTATTCAATGAGCAGTTCTTC.

This chain uses TRBV5-1 with TRBJ1-2, with D perhaps matching TRBD1 (5 bases). The germline V and J ends were trimmed by 2 bases and 1 base, with 9 bases remaining between them. The CDR3 is 14 residues long. The germline CDR1 and CDR2 sequences are SGHRS and YFSETQ. CDR3 nucleotide sequence: TGCGCCAGCAGCTTCTACAGGAATAACTATGGCTACACCTTC. This codes for CASSFYRNNYGYTF.

The chain couples TRBV6-1 to TRBJ2-7; D perhaps matches TRBD1 (5 bases). Germline V gene data show CDR1 as MNHNS and CDR2 as SASEGT. CDR3 length equals 13 residues. V lost 6 bases to trimming and J lost 0 bases, with 9 bases between them. The DNA for the CDR3 is TGTGCCAGCAGGCAGGGAAGCTCCTACGAGCAGTACTTC. Protein product: CASRQGSSYEQYF.

This clone was detected a few times. The sample has other DNA sequences that encode this CDR3 too. V usage is TRBV10-3 and J usage is TRBJ1-1; a possible D gene is TRBD1 (5 bases). Germline CDR1 and CDR2: ENHRY and SYGVKD. The V end was cut by 4 bases, the J end by 1 base, with 13 bases between. CDR3 length: 15 residues. The CDR3 region is CAISGPGGENTEAFF. The CDR3 DNA sequence: TGTGCCATCAGTGGACCGGGGGGGGAGAACACTGAAGCTTTCTTT.

About this clone itself: An end of the junction does not agree with germline; a read error may underlie this. The identical CDR3 is also encoded by other nucleotide sequences in the sample. The chain carries TRBV7-3 and TRBJ1-1, with D perhaps matching TRBD1 (5 bases). Germline V gives CDR1 SGHTA, CDR2 FQGTGA. This CDR3 has 13 residues. The CDR3, as DNA: TGTGCCAGCAGCCTAACGGAGGGGACTGAAGCTTTCTTT. Amino acids: CASSLTEGTEAFF.

The V gene is TRBV18, the J gene TRBJ2-2; D uncertain. Trimming shortened V by 2 bases and J by 3 bases, and 4 bases separated the two germline ends. The CDR3 extends over 13 amino acids. Germline CDR1 and CDR2: KGHSH and LQKENI. The CDR3 reads CASSPSYTGELFF. Here the CDR3 DNA reads TGTGCCAGCTCACCATCTTACACCGGGGAGCTGTTTTTT.

This sequence joins TRBV6-4 and TRBJ1-5; tentative D call: TRBD1 (5 bases). With 3 bases removed from V and 7 bases from J, the gap between germline ends came to 10 bases. The CDR3 is made up of 13 amino acids. Germline loops: CDR1 MRHNA, CDR2 SNTAGT. CDR3 nucleotide sequence: TGTGCCAGCAGTGAGCAGGGAGGACAGCCCCAGCATTTT. Residues: CASSEQGGQPQHF.

J is TRBJ2-7 and V is TRBV7-8; TRBD1 agrees at 8 bases. CDR1 and CDR2 (germline): SGHVS, FQNEAQ. CDR3 length equals 14 residues. Trimming at V came to 0 bases and at J to 5 bases, leaving 3 bases not matched to a gene. CDR3 in amino acids: CASSLADRADEQYF. DNA for the CDR3: TGTGCCAGCAGCTTAGCGGACAGGGCCGACGAGCAGTACTTC.

The rearrangement links TRBV13 to TRBJ1-1; perhaps TRBD1 as D (5 bases). The CDR3 sequence is 13 residues long. Germline V gives CDR1 PRHDT, CDR2 FYEKMQ (reference sequence). V lost 1 base and J 6 bases, leaving 9 bases between the germline ends. The CDR3 reads CASSLAGYSEAFF. CDR3 nucleotides: TGTGCCAGCAGCTTAGCAGGGTACTCTGAAGCTTTCTTT.

The genes are TRBV7-9 and TRBJ2-2; D is perhaps TRBD1 (5 bases). Germline values: CDR1 SEHNR, CDR2 FQNEAQ (reference sequence). The CDR3 covers 15 residues. V was trimmed by 3 bases and J by 3 bases, leaving 11 bases between them. The CDR3 region is CASSFRGRDTGELFF. CDR3 DNA sequence: TGTGCCAGCAGCTTTAGGGGTCGCGACACCGGGGAGCTGTTTTTT. Combining the CDR3 with reference TRBV7-9 and TRBJ2-2 gives the whole variable domain DTGVSQNPRHKITKRGQNVTFRCDPISEHNRLYWYRQTLGQGPEFLTYFQNEAQLEKSRLLSDRFSAERPKGSFSTLEIQRTEQGDSAMYLCASSFRGRDTGELFFGEGSRLTVL.